The clone carrying this T cell receptor (beta chain) was counted only a few times. Its antigen remains unknown. These data are taken from a study of response to subunit inactivated influenza vaccine. General study results and limits: Only a handful of new T cells, the authors suggested, are recruited with each seasonal influenza vaccination.

The germline V gene encodes CDR1 SGHTA and CDR2 FQGNSA. The CDR3 is 17 residues long. V lost 0 bases, J lost 0 bases, and 14 bases lay in between. TCRdb redid the calling of the RT-PCR reads with MiXCR, one entry per CDR3 protein. The table lists some 520,000 distinct CDR3 sequences, 16% of them singletons. The material sequenced was CD4+ T cells sorted from PBMCs, taken about 24 months after vaccination. The chain combines TRBV7-2 with TRBJ1-1; D possibly corresponds to TRBD1 (5 bases). The origin of this receptor is a man aged 50 to 69 who received an inactivated influenza vaccine. As DNA, the CDR3 is TGTGCCAGCAGCTTAGCGCTAGGACCGGGGGTGAACACTGAAGCTTTCTTT. Translated: CASSLALGPGVNTEAFF.